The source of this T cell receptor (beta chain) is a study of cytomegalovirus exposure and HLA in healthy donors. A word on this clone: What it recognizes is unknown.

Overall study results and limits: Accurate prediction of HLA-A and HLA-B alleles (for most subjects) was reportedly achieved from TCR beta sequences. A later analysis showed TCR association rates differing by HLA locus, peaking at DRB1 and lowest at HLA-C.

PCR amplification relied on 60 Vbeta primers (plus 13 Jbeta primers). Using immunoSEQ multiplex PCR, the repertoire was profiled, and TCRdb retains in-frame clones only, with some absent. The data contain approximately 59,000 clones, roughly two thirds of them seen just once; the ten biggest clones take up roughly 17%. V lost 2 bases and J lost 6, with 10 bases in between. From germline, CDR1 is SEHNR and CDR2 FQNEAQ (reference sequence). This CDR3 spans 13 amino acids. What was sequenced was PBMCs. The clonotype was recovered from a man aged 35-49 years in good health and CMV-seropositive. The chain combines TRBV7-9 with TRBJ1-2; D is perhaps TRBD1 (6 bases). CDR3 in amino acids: CASSLRTADGYTF. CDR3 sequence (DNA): TGTGCCAGCAGCTTACGGACAGCCGATGGCTACACCTTC.